The 3 T cell receptor beta chains below were found in one sample sequenced in a study of shared clonotypes between healthy human individuals. Sequencing was performed with immunoSEQ multiplex PCR; in TCRdb, only in-frame clones are kept and a portion is missing. The sample shows more than 1.2 million clones, approximately 98.5% of them seen only once. Sequencing was carried out using naive CD4+ T cells sorted from blood. The subset here: CD45RA+ positively selected. All receptors derive from a man aged 30 to 45 in good health.

The rearrangement links TRBV6-5 to TRBJ2-7; D is undetermined. Germline CDR1 is MNHEY and CDR2 is SVGAGI. The CDR3 has 15 residues. Trimming stripped 2 bases from V and 2 bases from J, with 13 bases between. This CDR3 is CASSYPANTTYEQYF. CDR3 DNA: TGTGCCAGCAGTTACCCGGCCAATACTACCTACGAGCAGTACTTC.

The J gene is TRBJ1-1, the V gene TRBV11-2; no clear D. CDR3 length: 14 amino acids. The germline V gene has CDR1 SGHAT and CDR2 FQNNGV. Trimming stripped 5 bases from V and 1 base from J, with 11 bases between. Here the CDR3 DNA reads TGTGCCAGCAGCCTGCCGGTGGGGAACACTGAAGCTTTCTTT. It yields the protein CASSLPVGNTEAFF.

This sequence joins TRBV19 and TRBJ2-7, with 11 positions matching TRBD1. Germline V CDR1 and CDR2: LNHDA, SQIVND (reference sequence). V lost 7 bases, J lost 7 bases, and 6 bases stayed unmatched. The CDR3 spans 13 residues. The CDR3 nucleotides are TGTGCCAGTAAGGGACAGGGGGTAGGTGAGCAGTACTTC. Protein sequence: CASKGQGVGEQYF.